This TCR beta chain was profiled in a study of control samples from healthy donors and cancer patients. TCRdb's copy holds only in-frame clones and misses some; the assay was immunoSEQ multiplex PCR. The sample holds roughly 150,000 clones; about 91% are singletons and the top ten take over 1.5%. Germline values: CDR1 SGHRS, CDR2 YFSETQ. V was trimmed by 3 bases and J by 2 bases, leaving 11 bases between them. The CDR3 contains 15 residues. This sequence originates from a man aged 18 to 30 in good health. This chain links TRBV5-1 with TRBJ2-2; D perhaps matches TRBD2 (5 bases). Sequenced sample: blood. CDR3 nucleotides: TGCGCCAGCAGCTCCAGAGGGCTTAACACCGGGGAGCTGTTTTTT. Translating it yields CASSSRGLNTGELFF.